Included here is one T cell receptor (beta chain) sequence, with context. The data are from a study of T cell changes during pregnancy in multiple sclerosis. Only in-frame clones appear in the TCRdb table, and some are missing; sequencing was by immunoSEQ multiplex PCR. This table has under 70,000 clones, roughly 94% appearing once. Sequenced material: CD8+ T cells from peripheral blood mononuclear cells, taken after pregnancy. The TCR sequence derives from a female donor with multiple sclerosis, enrolled in a pregnancy study.

The CDR3 here is CAWSVFPDSSYGYTF. The DNA for the CDR3 is TGTGCCTGGAGTGTTTTCCCGGACAGCTCCTATGGCTACACCTTC. This chain links TRBV30 with TRBJ1-2; D is perhaps TRBD1 (6 bases). V was shortened by 0 bases and J by 4 bases, with 15 bases between the two germline ends. The germline V gene encodes CDR1 GTSNPN and CDR2 SVGIG (reference sequence). The length of the CDR3 is 15 residues.